This TCR beta chain comes out of a study of post-analysis software for immune sequencing data (dated by TCRdb to 2014 to 2015). For context, the study as a whole: Relapsing-remitting, secondary progressive and progressive-relapsing multiple sclerosis were recorded as disease courses, and subtype annotation was lacking for some patients. The patient repertoires were compared against approximately ten previously published healthy control repertoires obtained from donors aged roughly 6 to 25 years. A subset of samples was prepared in parallel using single-end sample barcoding, then pooled and co-amplified after Illumina adapter ligation. The paper as a whole reports these results and caveats: Normalized Chao1 diversity was significantly lower in multiple sclerosis patients than controls, suggesting substantial peripheral T-cell clonal expansion. The control group was slightly older than the multiple sclerosis patient group. When samples were clustered directly using the F measure, samples prepared in the same batch co-clustered strongly, which prompted a batch-effect correction.

TCR beta repertoires were profiled from peripheral blood of roughly 13 young patients with multiple sclerosis to demonstrate the VDJtools post-analysis software. The multiple sclerosis patients were children and adolescents between roughly 6 and 16 years of age. This clonotype showed up just a few times. Its target antigen remains unknown. One base away there is no much larger clone; base qualities are not given. To prepare the library, PCR was applied. Sequencing was carried out with an Illumina HiSeq 2500. To reduce PCR and sequencing biases, unique molecular identifiers were incorporated into the TCR beta cDNA libraries. Per 1 to 10 million input T cells, approximately 500,000 cDNA molecules were obtained, such that each molecule approximated one T cell. Patient libraries were prepared and sequenced with the same protocol used for the earlier healthy control dataset. Samples belonging to the same batch were prepared together, multiplexed and sequenced on a shared HiSeq lane. Per the source publication's procedure: Raw barcoded reads were processed with MIGEC, discarding single-read molecular identifier groups before consensus assembly and CDR3 extraction. Clonotype tables were post-analysed with VDJtools, normalizing diversity by down-sampling all datasets to the smallest sample size. To correct batch-related cross-sample contamination, repertoire overlap clustering matched CDR3 amino acid sequences but not nucleotide sequences. TCRdb's own reprocessing of the public reads used fastp at Q25 and MiXCR and kept productive beta chains. Under each unique CDR3 protein, matching rows form one entry showing the most common genes and DNA. The V and J calls shown here were made by TCRdb, not taken from the authors' results. For this sample there are a few hundred thousand distinct CDR3 sequences; about a third appear just once. Of the sample, 13% falls within the top ten clones.

The TCR comes from a girl aged 5 to 17 with multiple sclerosis. Sequenced material: blood.

The DNA sequence is given as TGTGCCATCACTCCGACTAGCACAGATACGCAGTATTTT. Its translation is CAITPTSTDTQYF. The rearranged segments are TRBV10-3 and TRBJ2-3, with no confident D gene call. The germline ends are 8 bases apart after V is trimmed by 7 bases and J by 0 bases. Inclusive of the bounding cysteine and phenylalanine, the CDR3 is 13 residues long. Left in the record is the CDR3 DNA by itself, 39 bases read in frame from the first base. CDR1 and CDR2 (ENHRY, SYGVKD) derive from the germline V gene.